A selection of T cell receptor beta chains follows, all from one sample in a study of blood T cell repertoires in COVID-19. Data came from immunoSEQ multiplex PCR; TCRdb stores just in-frame clones and leaves some out. This table holds 390,000 or so clones, more than 80% found once. Sequencing used peripheral blood. These receptors were obtained from a woman in her 30s with COVID-19, enrolled during active disease. Each CDR3 is given with its conserved first and last residue. Each record gives: J gene, clone size, D gene, V gene, CDR3 DNA, CDR3 protein. D genes are given only for firm matches. Part of the rows lack a size; the others show once, few, many or a class for expanded clones.

TRBJ2-1 - - TRBV27 TGTGCCAGCAGTTTATTGGGTAGCGGAGACAATGAGCAGTTCTTC CASSLLGSGDNEQFF
TRBJ2-5 - - TRBV2 TGTGCCAGCAGAGAATTTATCTGGACCCAGTACTTC CASREFIWTQYF
TRBJ1-5 - - TRBV29-1 TGCAGCGTTGGCAGGGACAATCAGCCCCAGCATTTT CSVGRDNQPQHF
TRBJ1-2 - TRBD1 TRBV29-1 TGCAGCGCCCACATACCCGGGACAGGGAACTATGGCTACACCTTC CSAHIPGTGNYGYTF
TRBJ2-3 - - TRBV2 TGTGCCAGCAGACCCGGGACAACGATATACACAGATACGCAGTATTTT CASRPGTTIYTDTQYF
TRBJ2-2 - TRBD1 TRBV5-1 TGCGCCAGCAGCCATGGGACAGTGACCGGGGAGCTGTTTTTT CASSHGTVTGELFF
TRBJ2-1 - TRBD1 TRBV29-1 TGCAGCGTCTCCCGGGACAGAACCTACAATGAGCAGTTCTTC CSVSRDRTYNEQFF
TRBJ2-7 - TRBD2 TRBV7-2 TGTGCCAGCAGCAACATGCGGGGGGGTTATCACGAGCAGTACTTC CASSNMRGGYHEQYF
TRBJ1-2 - TRBD1 TRBV28 TGTGCCAGCAGCAACCCCACAGGGGTGAACTATGGCTACACCTTC CASSNPTGVNYGYTF
TRBJ2-1 - - TRBV21-1 TGTGCCAGCAGCATCCCGTCCGGCGGGAGTTTTTGTGAGCAGTTCTTC CASSIPSGGSFCEQFF
TRBJ2-1 - TRBD2 TRBV6-2/TRBV6-3 TGTGCCAGCAGCGATCTCTCCCGGGGGGGCTACAATGAGCAGTTCTTC CASSDLSRGGYNEQFF
TRBJ2-2 - TRBD1 TRBV6-4 TGTGCCAGCAGTGACGCGACAGGGTCGGACACCGGGGAGCTGTTTTTT CASSDATGSDTGELFF
TRBJ2-7 - - TRBV27 TGTGCCAGCAGTTCTGTGGGGGCCTCCTACGAGCAGTACTTC CASSSVGASYEQYF
TRBJ1-2 - - TRBV21-1 TGTGCCAGCCTCAAATTTGTCTCGGACTTTGGCTACACCTTC CASLKFVSDFGYTF
TRBJ1-5 - - TRBV24-1 TGTGCCACCAGTGATTTCCATAGCAATCAGCCCCAGCATTTT CATSDFHSNQPQHF
TRBJ2-2 - - TRBV2 TGTGCCAGCAGTGAAGGAAGGACAGCCTTTTCTTTTTTT CASSEGRTAFSFF
TRBJ1-1 - - TRBV11-3 TGTGCCAGCAGCTTAGAGGGGCGGCACACTGAAGCTTTCTTT CASSLEGRHTEAFF
TRBJ1-5 - - TRBV6-6 TGTGCCAGCAGTTCGGTGTTGGAGGGCAATCAGCCCCAGCATTTT CASSSVLEGNQPQHF
TRBJ2-5 - TRBD2 TRBV5-1 TGCGCCAGCAGTTACTCCGGACTAGCGGGCGAAGAGACCCAGTACTTC CASSYSGLAGEETQYF
TRBJ1-2 - TRBD1 TRBV4-3 TGCGCCAGCAGCCAAGATAGGGCAGGGGGCGGCTACACCTTC CASSQDRAGGGYTF
TRBJ2-2 once TRBD2 TRBV7-2 TGTGCCAGCAGCCCTCTAGCGGGATTCTCCGGGGAGCTGTTTTTT CASSPLAGFSGELFF
TRBJ1-4 - - TRBV5-1 TGCGCCAGCAGAACACAGGGACCTAATGAAAAACTGTTTTTT CASRTQGPNEKLFF
TRBJ1-1 - - TRBV5-6 TGTGCCAGCAGCTACTCTGACAGGCCCAGGAGCGGTGAAGCTTTCTTT CASSYSDRPRSGEAFF
TRBJ1-1 few TRBD1 TRBV12-3/TRBV12-4 TGTGCCAGCAGTTCCGGACAGGTCGTGTTCTTT CASSSGQVVFF
TRBJ2-1 once TRBD1 TRBV9 TGTGCCAGCAGCCTTGGACAGGGTGCCTACAATGAGCAGTTCTTC CASSLGQGAYNEQFF
TRBJ2-2 few TRBD1 TRBV6-2/TRBV6-3 TGTGCCAGCAGTCCGGGACAGGGGAACACCGGGGAGCTGTTTTTT CASSPGQGNTGELFF
TRBJ2-2 - TRBD1 TRBV28 TGTGCCAGCAGTGGTTGGGGGACAGAAACATTCGGGGAGCTGTTTTTT CASSGWGTETFGELFF
TRBJ2-6 - - TRBV2 TGTGCCAGCCCCACAGGTTCATCTGGGGCCAACGTCCTGACTTTC CASPTGSSGANVLTF
TRBJ2-1 - TRBD2 TRBV30 TGTGCTAGCGGGCCCAATTACAATGAGCAGTTCTTC CASGPNYNEQFF
TRBJ2-1 many TRBD1 TRBV29-1 TGCAGCGTTGAGGGGGACAGAACCTACAATGAGCAGTTCTTC CSVEGDRTYNEQFF
TRBJ2-7 - - TRBV5-4 TGTGCCAGCAGCCCCACCGGGACACGTCAGGGGGAGCAGTACTTC CASSPTGTRQGEQYF
TRBJ1-6 once - TRBV12-2 TGTGCAAGTCGCTTAGCGAGCCAACAGGGAATCATTTCACCCCTCCACTTT CASRLASQQGIISPLHF
TRBJ2-5 - TRBD2 TRBV9 TGTGCCAGCAGCGTTAGCGGGCGGGAAGAGACCCAGTACTTC CASSVSGREETQYF
TRBJ2-1 - - TRBV4-2 TGTGCCAGCAGCCAAGACGGGGGGCGGGAGCAGTTCTTC CASSQDGGREQFF
TRBJ2-5 - - TRBV2 TGTGCCAGCAGTGGCACTAGCCGTGAGACCCAGTACTTC CASSGTSRETQYF
TRBJ2-2 - TRBD2 TRBV6-4 TGTGCCAGCAGTCGGACTAGCGGGGGCCCCGTTAACACCGGGGAGCTGTTTTTT CASSRTSGGPVNTGELFF
TRBJ2-7 - - TRBV6-2/TRBV6-3 TGTGCCAGCAGTTACCAGGACAGCTACGAGCAGTACTTC CASSYQDSYEQYF
TRBJ2-5 - - TRBV3-1/TRBV3-2 TGTGCCAGCAGCCAAGTAGGCGGGAAATCCCAGTACTTC CASSQVGGKSQYF
TRBJ1-4 once - TRBV9 TGTGCCAGCAGCGTAGGGTCAGCGGATGAAAAACTGTTTTTT CASSVGSADEKLFF